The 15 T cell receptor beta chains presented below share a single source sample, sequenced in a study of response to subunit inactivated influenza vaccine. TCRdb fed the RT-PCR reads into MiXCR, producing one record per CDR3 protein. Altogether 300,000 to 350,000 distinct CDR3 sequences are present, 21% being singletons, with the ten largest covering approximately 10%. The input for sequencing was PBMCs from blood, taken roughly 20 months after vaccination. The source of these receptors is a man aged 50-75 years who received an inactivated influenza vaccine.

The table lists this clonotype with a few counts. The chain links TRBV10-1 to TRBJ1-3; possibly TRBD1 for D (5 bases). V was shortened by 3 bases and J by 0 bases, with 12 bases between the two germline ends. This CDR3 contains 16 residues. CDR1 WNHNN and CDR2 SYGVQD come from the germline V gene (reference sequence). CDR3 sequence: CASSEGTFSSGNTIYF. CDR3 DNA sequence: TGCGCCAGCAGTGAAGGGACTTTCAGCTCTGGAAACACCATATATTTT.

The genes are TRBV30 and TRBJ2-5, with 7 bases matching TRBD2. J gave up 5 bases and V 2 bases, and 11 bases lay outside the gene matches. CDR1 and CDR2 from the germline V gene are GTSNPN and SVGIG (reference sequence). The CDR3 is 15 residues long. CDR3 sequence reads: CAWSFSGLPTETQYF. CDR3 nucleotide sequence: TGTGCCTGGAGTTTCTCGGGACTACCGACGGAGACCCAGTACTTC. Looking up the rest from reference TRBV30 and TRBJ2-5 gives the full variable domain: SQTIHQWPATLVQPVGSPLSLECTVEGTSNPNLYWYRQAAGRGLQLLFYSVGIGQISSEVPQNLSASRPQDRQFILSSKKLLLSDSGFYLCAWSFSGLPTETQYFGPGTRLLVL.

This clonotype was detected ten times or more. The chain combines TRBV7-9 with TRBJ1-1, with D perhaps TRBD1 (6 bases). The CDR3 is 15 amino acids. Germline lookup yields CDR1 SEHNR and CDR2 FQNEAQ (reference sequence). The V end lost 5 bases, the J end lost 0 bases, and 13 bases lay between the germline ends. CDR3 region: CASSTNTGMNTEAFF. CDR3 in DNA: TGTGCCAGCAGCACAAATACAGGGATGAACACTGAAGCTTTCTTT.

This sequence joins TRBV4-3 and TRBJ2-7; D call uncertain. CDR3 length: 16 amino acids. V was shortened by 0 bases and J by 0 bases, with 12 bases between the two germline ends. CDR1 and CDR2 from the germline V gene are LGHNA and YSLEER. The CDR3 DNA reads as TGCGCCAGCAGCCAAGACAGGACCCGTAGCTCCTACGAGCAGTACTTC. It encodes CASSQDRTRSSYEQYF.

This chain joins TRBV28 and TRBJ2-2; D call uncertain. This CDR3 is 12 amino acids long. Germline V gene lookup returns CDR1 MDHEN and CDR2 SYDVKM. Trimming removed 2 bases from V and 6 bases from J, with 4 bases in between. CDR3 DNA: TGTGCCAGCAGTTTAGAGGCCGGGGAGCTGTTTTTT. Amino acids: CASSLEAGELFF.

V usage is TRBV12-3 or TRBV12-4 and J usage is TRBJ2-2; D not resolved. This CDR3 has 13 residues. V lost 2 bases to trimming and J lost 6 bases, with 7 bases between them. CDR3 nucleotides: TGTGCCAGCAGTTTATTCAGTCCCGGGGAGCTGTTTTTT. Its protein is CASSLFSPGELFF.

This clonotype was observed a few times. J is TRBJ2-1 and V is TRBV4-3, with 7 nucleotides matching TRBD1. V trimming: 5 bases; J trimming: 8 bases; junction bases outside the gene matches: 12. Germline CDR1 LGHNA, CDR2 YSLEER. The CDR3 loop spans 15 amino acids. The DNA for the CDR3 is TGCGCCAGCAGCTATCTAGGACAGGACAACCATGAGCAGTTCTTC. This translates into CASSYLGQDNHEQFF.

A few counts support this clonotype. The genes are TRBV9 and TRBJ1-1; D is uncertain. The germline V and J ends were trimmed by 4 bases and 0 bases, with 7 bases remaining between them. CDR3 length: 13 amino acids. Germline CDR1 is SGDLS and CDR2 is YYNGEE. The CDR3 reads CASSPRLNTEAFF. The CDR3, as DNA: TGTGCCAGCAGCCCCCGCCTGAACACTGAAGCTTTCTTT.

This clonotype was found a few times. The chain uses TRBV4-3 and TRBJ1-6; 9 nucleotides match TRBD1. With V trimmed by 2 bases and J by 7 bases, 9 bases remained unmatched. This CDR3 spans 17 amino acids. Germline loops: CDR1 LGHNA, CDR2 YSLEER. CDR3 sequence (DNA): TGCGCCAGCAGCCAAATTACAGGGGGCGCTGGGAATTCACCCCTCCACTTT. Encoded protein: CASSQITGGAGNSPLHF.

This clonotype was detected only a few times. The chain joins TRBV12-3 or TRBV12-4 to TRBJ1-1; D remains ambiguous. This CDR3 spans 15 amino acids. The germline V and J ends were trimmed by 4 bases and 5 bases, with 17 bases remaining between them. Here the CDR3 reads CASSSRVVGMTEAFF. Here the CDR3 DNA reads TGTGCCAGCAGTTCCCGAGTAGTGGGGATGACTGAAGCTTTCTTT.

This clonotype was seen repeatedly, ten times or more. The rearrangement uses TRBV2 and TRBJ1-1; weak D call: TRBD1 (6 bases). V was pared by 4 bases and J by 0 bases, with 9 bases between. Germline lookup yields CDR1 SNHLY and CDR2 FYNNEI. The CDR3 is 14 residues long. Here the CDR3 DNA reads TGTGCCAGCAGTGGGGACACGGTGAACACTGAAGCTTTCTTT. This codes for CASSGDTVNTEAFF.

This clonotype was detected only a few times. The CDR3 sequence: CASSAGQNYGYTF. In DNA form, the CDR3 reads TGTGCCAGCAGCGCGGGGCAGAACTATGGCTACACCTTC. The V call is TRBV12-3 or TRBV12-4, the J call TRBJ1-2; TRBD1 might be the D (5 bases). V was clipped by 6 bases and J by 2 bases, with 10 bases between them. This CDR3 is 13 amino acids long.

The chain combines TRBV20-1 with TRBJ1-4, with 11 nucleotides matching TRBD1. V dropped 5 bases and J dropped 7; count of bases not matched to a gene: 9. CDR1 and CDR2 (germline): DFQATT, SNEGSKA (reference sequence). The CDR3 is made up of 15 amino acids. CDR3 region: CSAPPPGQGGEKLFF. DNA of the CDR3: TGCAGTGCTCCCCCGCCGGGACAGGGGGGTGAAAAACTGTTTTTT.

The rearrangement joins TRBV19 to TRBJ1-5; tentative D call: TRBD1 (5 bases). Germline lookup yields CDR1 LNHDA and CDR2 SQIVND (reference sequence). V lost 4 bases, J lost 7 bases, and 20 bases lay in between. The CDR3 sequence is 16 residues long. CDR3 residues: CASSKATVGLGQPQHF. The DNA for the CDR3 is TGTGCCAGTAGTAAAGCGACAGTCGGATTAGGCCAGCCCCAGCATTTT.

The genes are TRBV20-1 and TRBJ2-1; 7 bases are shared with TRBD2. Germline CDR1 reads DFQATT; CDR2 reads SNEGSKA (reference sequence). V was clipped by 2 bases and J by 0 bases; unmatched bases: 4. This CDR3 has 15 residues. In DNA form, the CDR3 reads TGCAGTGCTAGATCAGGGAGGGTCTCCTACAATGAGCAGTTCTTC. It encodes CSARSGRVSYNEQFF.